The 25 T cell receptor beta chains given below trace back to one sample, sequenced in a study of blood T cell repertoires in COVID-19. The method was immunoSEQ multiplex PCR; TCRdb's version includes in-frame clones alone and lacks a portion of them. The profile covers about 280,000 clones, with approximately 91% appearing a single time and 0.75% to 1% taken by the ten largest. The sample consisted of PBMCs or T cells enriched from blood (not recorded which). Source of these receptors: a woman aged 30 to 39 who had recovered from COVID-19.

About this clone itself: A read error may produce the germline difference seen at one junction end. This chain connects TRBV18 to TRBJ1-4; D is undetermined. This CDR3 comprises 12 residues. The germline CDR1 and CDR2 sequences are KGHSH and LQKENI. CDR3 in amino acids: CASSPLGEKLFF. In DNA, the CDR3 is TGTGCCAGCTCCCCACTGGGCGAAAAACTGTTTTTT.

This sequence joins TRBV2 and TRBJ2-5; 7 bases are a match to TRBD2. CDR1 is SNHLY, CDR2 FYNNEI, per germline. The CDR3 sequence is 12 residues long. V shed 8 bases, J shed 5 bases, and the junction held 5 bases outside the gene matches. The CDR3 spells CASVGGRETQYF. The CDR3 nucleotides read TGTGCCAGCGTCGGGGGGAGGGAGACCCAGTACTTC.

The rearrangement joins TRBV28 to TRBJ1-5, with TRBD1 matching 11 bases. V shed 4 bases and J 5 bases; nucleotides not matched to a gene: 7. The CDR3 consists of 16 residues. In germline, CDR1 is MDHEN, CDR2 SYDVKM. The CDR3: CASSYPGQGAYQPQHF. In DNA, the CDR3 is TGTGCCAGCAGTTATCCCGGACAGGGGGCATATCAGCCCCAGCATTTT.

The genes are TRBV3-1 (or the pseudogene TRBV3-2) and TRBJ1-2, with TRBD1 matching over 8 bases. The CDR3 is 17 amino acids. Trimming cost V 0 bases and J 8 bases; bases outside gene matches: 14. Germline assignment: CDR1 LGHDT and CDR2 YNNKEL (reference sequence). CDR3 DNA: TGTGCCAGCAGCCAAGAAAGGTGGGGACAGGAAGCGAGGGGCTACACCTTC. Residues: CASSQERWGQEARGYTF.

CDR3 sequence reads: CASSLGGGAEKLFF. CDR3 DNA: TGTGCCAGCAGTCTCGGGGGGGGAGCTGAAAAACTGTTTTTT. The chain links TRBV28 to TRBJ1-4, with D possibly matching TRBD1 (5 bases). The CDR3 sequence is 14 residues long. Germline values: CDR1 MDHEN, CDR2 SYDVKM. The V and J ends lost 5 bases and 7 bases respectively, with 14 bases between them.

Turning to this clone: The same CDR3 is also encoded by other DNA sequences in this sample. This chain uses TRBV28 with TRBJ1-5; D remains ambiguous. The germline CDR1 and CDR2 sequences are MDHEN and SYDVKM. This CDR3 is 12 amino acids long. Trimming shortened V by 1 base and J by 6 bases, and 4 bases separated the two germline ends. The CDR3 region is CASSLSGQPQHF. The DNA of the CDR3 is TGTGCCAGCAGTTTATCAGGTCAGCCCCAGCATTTT.

V is TRBV5-1 and J is TRBJ1-4, with D perhaps TRBD1 (5 bases). V was pared by 0 bases and J by 6 bases, with 9 bases between. Germline assignment: CDR1 SGHRS and CDR2 YFSETQ. The CDR3 sequence is 14 residues long. CDR3 in DNA: TGCGCCAGCAGCTTGGGACAGCCAGATGAAAAACTGTTTTTT. Translating gives CASSLGQPDEKLFF. The variable domain in full, with the rest retrieved from reference TRBV5-1 and TRBJ1-4, is KAGVTQTPRYLIKTRGQQVTLSCSPISGHRSVSWYQQTPGQGLQFLFEYFSETQRNKGNFPGRFSGRQFSNSRSEMNVSTLELGDSALYLCASSLGQPDEKLFFGSGTQLSVL.

CDR3 protein: CAWSVLAGGPDTQYF. The CDR3 DNA follows: TGTGCCTGGAGTGTATTGGCGGGGGGGCCAGATACGCAGTATTTT. V usage is TRBV30 and J usage is TRBJ2-3; 9 bases align to TRBD2. Trimming at V came to 0 bases and at J to 4 bases, leaving 5 bases not matched to a gene. This CDR3 has 15 residues. CDR1 is GTSNPN and CDR2 is SVGIG in the germline V gene (reference sequence).

J is TRBJ2-5 and V is TRBV27, with 11 bases lining up with TRBD2. This CDR3 region has 15 residues. J was trimmed by 5 bases and V by 4 bases; bases with no gene match: 6. Germline V CDR1 and CDR2: MNHEY, SMNVEV (reference sequence). This CDR3 is CASSSLAGGPETQYF. The CDR3 nucleotides are TGTGCCAGCAGTTCATTAGCGGGAGGGCCGGAGACCCAGTACTTC.

The CDR3 here is CASSPRLAGSYREQFF. Here the CDR3 DNA reads TGTGCCAGCTCACCCAGACTAGCGGGGTCGTATCGTGAGCAGTTCTTC. The rearrangement links TRBV18 to TRBJ2-1; 11 bases align to TRBD2. Germline V gives CDR1 KGHSH, CDR2 LQKENI. This CDR3 spans 16 amino acids. The J segment lost 9 bases and the V segment lost 3 bases, leaving 10 bases of the junction unmatched.

The chain links TRBV5-1 to TRBJ1-2; D call uncertain. Trimming cost V 4 bases and J 4 bases, with 11 bases left between them. The CDR3 covers 13 residues. Looked up from germline, CDR1 is SGHRS and CDR2 is YFSETQ. This chain's CDR3 is CASSRDGGYGYTF. CDR3 nucleotide sequence: TGCGCCAGCAGCCGAGACGGAGGCTATGGCTACACCTTC.

The chain carries TRBV24-1 and TRBJ1-4; 9 bases line up with TRBD1. The germline V gene has CDR1 KGHDR and CDR2 SFDVKD. This CDR3 region has 16 residues. The V segment lost 1 base and the J segment 5 bases; nucleotides outside the gene matches: 4. The CDR3 spells CATSDFTGQGNEKLFF. The CDR3 region has the DNA TGTGCCACCAGTGATTTCACGGGACAGGGCAATGAAAAACTGTTTTTT.

The table lists this clone with a few counts. The chain couples TRBV5-1 to TRBJ1-2; a weak D match, TRBD1 (5 bases). The length of the CDR3 is 11 residues. The V end was cut by 9 bases, the J end by 6 bases, with 12 bases between. CDR1 and CDR2 (germline): SGHRS, YFSETQ. The CDR3 DNA sequence: TGCGCCACCTCCGGGGGTCATGGCTACACCTTC. Encoded protein: CATSGGHGYTF.

The V and J genes are TRBV12-2 and TRBJ2-7; the tabulated D call, TRBD2, remains unverified against the DNA. TRBV12-2 is a recognized pseudogene. The CDR3 runs 15 residues. The CDR3 DNA sequence: TGTGCAAGTCGCTTAGGGGCGGGCGTCCCTCGCGAGCAGTACTTC. It encodes CASRLGAGVPREQYF.

The V gene is TRBV7-6, the J gene TRBJ2-7; TRBD2 matches 8 bases. V was clipped by 0 bases and J by 3 bases; unmatched bases: 10. The CDR3 is 17 amino acids. The germline V gene encodes CDR1 SGHVS and CDR2 FNYEAQ. Here the CDR3 DNA reads TGTGCCAGCAGCTTAGCGGGGGCGGGAGGCCCTTACTACGAGCAGTACTTC. Its translation: CASSLAGAGGPYYEQYF. Full variable domain (missing parts from reference TRBV7-6 and TRBJ2-7): GAGVSQSPRYKVTKRGQDVALRCDPISGHVSLYWYRQALGQGPEFLTYFNYEAQQDKSGLPNDRFSAERPEGSISTLTIQRTEQRDSAMYRCASSLAGAGGPYYEQYFGPGTRLTVT.

V usage is TRBV5-4 and J usage is TRBJ2-7, with D possibly matching TRBD1 (5 bases). V was pared by 0 bases and J by 2 bases, with 12 bases between. Germline CDR1 is SGHNT and CDR2 is YYREEE (reference sequence). The CDR3 has 15 residues. CDR3 DNA: TGTGCCAGCAGCTTGGTTAATCAGGGTACCTACGAGCAGTACTTC. It encodes CASSLVNQGTYEQYF.

J is TRBJ2-3 and V is TRBV30; TRBD2 matches 9 bases. J was trimmed by 1 base and V by 6 bases; bases with no gene match: 5. CDR3 length equals 14 residues. The germline V gene encodes CDR1 GTSNPN and CDR2 SVGIG (reference sequence). The CDR3 nucleotides read TGTGCCTGCCTCATAGCGGGGGGCACAGATACGCAGTATTTT. Its protein product is CACLIAGGTDTQYF.

V and J are TRBV30 and TRBJ1-5; 9 nucleotides line up with TRBD1. Germline CDR1 and CDR2: GTSNPN and SVGIG (reference sequence). With 3 bases clipped from V and 3 bases from J, the junction kept 6 bases outside the gene matches. The CDR3 contains 15 residues. CDR3 bases: TGTGCCTGGAGGGGGACAGGGAACTTCAATCAGCCCCAGCATTTT. Translation: CAWRGTGNFNQPQHF.

This clone has only a few counts. The CDR3 here is CAISGGGRNYNEQFF. CDR3 DNA sequence: TGTGCCATCAGTGGTGGCGGGAGGAACTACAATGAGCAGTTCTTC. This sequence joins TRBV10-3 and TRBJ2-1; 8 nucleotides line up with TRBD2. Per the germline V gene, CDR1 is ENHRY and CDR2 is SYGVKD. This CDR3 comprises 15 residues. Trimming took 4 bases from V and 3 from J; bases not matched to a gene: 5.

The chain combines TRBV5-6 with TRBJ1-4; TRBD1 agrees at 7 bases. Per germline, CDR1 SGHDT and CDR2 YYEEEE. The CDR3 length is 14 residues. The trim removed 5 bases at V and 4 bases at J, leaving 5 bases unmatched. The CDR3 DNA reads TGTGCCAGCAGTCAGGGGGATAGTAATGAAAAACTGTTTTTT. This sequence encodes CASSQGDSNEKLFF.

The CDR3 nucleotides read TGCGCCAGCAGCCAAGCGGACTCGTGGAATGAGCAGTTCTTC. It encodes CASSQADSWNEQFF. The chain employs TRBV4-3 and TRBJ2-1; maybe TRBD2 (5 bases). The germline gives CDR1 LGHNA, CDR2 YSLEER. With 1 base removed from V and 7 bases from J, the gap between germline ends came to 11 bases. This CDR3 is built from 14 residues.

The chain carries TRBV28 and TRBJ1-1; tentative D call: TRBD1 (6 bases). The CDR3 is made up of 18 amino acids. V gave up 6 bases and J gave up 6 bases, with 29 bases separating them. Germline V gene data show CDR1 as MDHEN and CDR2 as SYDVKM. The CDR3 DNA sequence: TGTGCCAGCAGCCCCCCCGAACCGGACAGTCCACAGGGCGCTGAAGCTTTCTTT. Translated, it gives CASSPPEPDSPQGAEAFF.

This clone has only a few counts. CDR3 DNA: TGTGCCAGCAGTTACGAGGGAGGGGGAACCTATGGCTACACCTTC. Translating it yields CASSYEGGGTYGYTF. The chain recombines TRBV6-5 with TRBJ1-2; TRBD1 might be the D (6 bases). V lost 2 bases and J lost 4, with 14 bases in between. This CDR3 is built from 15 residues. The germline V gene has CDR1 MNHEY and CDR2 SVGAGI.

V gene TRBV21-1 combines with J gene TRBJ2-7; TRBD2, the table's D call, lacks a check against the DNA. TRBV21-1 is a pseudogene. The CDR3 runs 13 residues. The CDR3: CASNTATADEQYF. The CDR3 DNA is TGTGCCAGCAACACGGCAACCGCGGACGAGCAGTACTTC.

The chain uses TRBV24-1 and TRBJ1-2, with D perhaps matching TRBD1 (6 bases). The CDR3 extends over 12 amino acids. Germline assignment: CDR1 KGHDR and CDR2 SFDVKD. Trimming took off 10 bases at V and 2 bases at J, with 10 bases between the two ends. CDR3 coding DNA: TGTGCCACTGAAGACAGGAACTATGGCTACACCTTC. Protein: CATEDRNYGYTF.